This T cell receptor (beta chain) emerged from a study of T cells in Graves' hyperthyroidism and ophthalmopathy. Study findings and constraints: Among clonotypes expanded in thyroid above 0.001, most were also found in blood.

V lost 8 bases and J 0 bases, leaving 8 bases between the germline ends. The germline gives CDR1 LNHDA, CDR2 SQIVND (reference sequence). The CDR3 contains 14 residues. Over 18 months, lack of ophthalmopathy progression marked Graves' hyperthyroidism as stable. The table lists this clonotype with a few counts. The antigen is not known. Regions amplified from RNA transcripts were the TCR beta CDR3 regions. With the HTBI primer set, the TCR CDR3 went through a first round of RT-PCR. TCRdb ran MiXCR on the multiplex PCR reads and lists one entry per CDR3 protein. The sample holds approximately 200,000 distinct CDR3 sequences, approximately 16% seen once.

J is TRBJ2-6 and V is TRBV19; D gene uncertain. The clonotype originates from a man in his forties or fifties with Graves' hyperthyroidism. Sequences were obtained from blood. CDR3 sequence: CASRLLSGANVLTF. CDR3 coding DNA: TGTGCCAGTCGCCTTCTCTCTGGGGCCAACGTCCTGACTTTC. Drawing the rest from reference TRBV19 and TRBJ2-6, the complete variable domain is DGGITQSPKYLFRKEGQNVTLSCEQNLNHDAMYWYRQDPGQGLRLIYYSQIVNDFQKGDIAEGYSVSREKKESFPLTVTSAQKNPTAFYLCASRLLSGANVLTFGAGSRLTVL.